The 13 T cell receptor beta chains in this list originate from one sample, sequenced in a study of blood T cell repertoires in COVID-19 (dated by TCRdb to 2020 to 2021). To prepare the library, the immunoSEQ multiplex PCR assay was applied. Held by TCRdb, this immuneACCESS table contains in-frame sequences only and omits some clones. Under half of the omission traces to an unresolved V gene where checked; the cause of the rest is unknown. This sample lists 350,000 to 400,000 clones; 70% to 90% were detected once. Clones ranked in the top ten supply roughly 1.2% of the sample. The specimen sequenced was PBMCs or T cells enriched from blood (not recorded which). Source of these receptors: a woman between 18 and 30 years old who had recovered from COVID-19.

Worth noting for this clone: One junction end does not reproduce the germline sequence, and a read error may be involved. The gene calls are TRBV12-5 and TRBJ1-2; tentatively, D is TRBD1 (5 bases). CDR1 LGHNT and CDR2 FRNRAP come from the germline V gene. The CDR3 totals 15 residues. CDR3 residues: CASGLVLGPDIRPFF. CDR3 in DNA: TGTGCTAGTGGTTTGGTACTCGGACCGGACATTAGGCCATTCTTC.

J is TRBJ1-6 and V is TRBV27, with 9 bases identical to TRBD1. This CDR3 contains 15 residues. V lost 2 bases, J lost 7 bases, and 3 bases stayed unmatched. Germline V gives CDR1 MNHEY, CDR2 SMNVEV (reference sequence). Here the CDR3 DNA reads TGTGCCAGCAGTTTAACCGGGACAGGGAATTCACCCCTCCACTTT. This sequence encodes CASSLTGTGNSPLHF.

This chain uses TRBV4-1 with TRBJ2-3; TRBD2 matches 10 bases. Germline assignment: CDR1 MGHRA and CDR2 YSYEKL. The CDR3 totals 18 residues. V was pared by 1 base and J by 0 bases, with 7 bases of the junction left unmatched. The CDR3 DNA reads TGCGCCAGCAGCCAAGCCTTAGCGGGGGGACCGAGCACAGATACGCAGTATTTT. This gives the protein CASSQALAGGPSTDTQYF.

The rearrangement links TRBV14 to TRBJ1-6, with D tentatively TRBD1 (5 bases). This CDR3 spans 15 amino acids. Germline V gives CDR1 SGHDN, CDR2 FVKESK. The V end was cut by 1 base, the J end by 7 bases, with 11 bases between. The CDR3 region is CASSQGGVRNSPLHF. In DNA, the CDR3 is TGTGCCAGCAGCCAAGGGGGGGTAAGGAATTCACCCCTCCACTTT.

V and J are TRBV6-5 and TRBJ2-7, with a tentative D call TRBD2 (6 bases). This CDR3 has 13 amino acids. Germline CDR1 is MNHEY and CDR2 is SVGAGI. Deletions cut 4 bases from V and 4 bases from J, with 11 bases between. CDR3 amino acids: CASSWAGTYEQYF. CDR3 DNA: TGTGCCAGCAGTTGGGCGGGGACGTACGAGCAGTACTTC.

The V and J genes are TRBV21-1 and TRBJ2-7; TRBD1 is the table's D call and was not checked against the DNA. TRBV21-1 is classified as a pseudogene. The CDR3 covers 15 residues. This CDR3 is CASGGQGRHHYEQYF. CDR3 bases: TGTGCCAGCGGGGGACAGGGACGACACCACTACGAGCAGTACTTC.

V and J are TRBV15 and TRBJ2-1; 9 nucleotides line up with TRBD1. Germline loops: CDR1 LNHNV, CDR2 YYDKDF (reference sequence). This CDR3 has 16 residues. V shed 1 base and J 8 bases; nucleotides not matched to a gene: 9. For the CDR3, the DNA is TGTGCCACCAGCAGAGCTCCGGGACAGGGCCGAGATGAGCAGTTCTTC. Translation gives CATSRAPGQGRDEQFF.

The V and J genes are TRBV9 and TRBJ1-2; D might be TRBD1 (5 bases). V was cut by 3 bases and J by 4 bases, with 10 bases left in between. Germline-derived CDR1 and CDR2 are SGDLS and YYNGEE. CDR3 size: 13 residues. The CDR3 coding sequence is TGTGCCAGCAGCGCGGACACCACCTATGGCTACACCTTC. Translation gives CASSADTTYGYTF.

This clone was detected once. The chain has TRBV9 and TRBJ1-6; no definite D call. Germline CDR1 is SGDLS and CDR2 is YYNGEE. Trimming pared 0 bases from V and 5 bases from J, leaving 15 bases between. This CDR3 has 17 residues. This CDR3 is CASSVAGLAANNSPLHF. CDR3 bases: TGTGCCAGCAGCGTAGCTGGACTGGCCGCCAATAATTCACCCCTCCACTTT.

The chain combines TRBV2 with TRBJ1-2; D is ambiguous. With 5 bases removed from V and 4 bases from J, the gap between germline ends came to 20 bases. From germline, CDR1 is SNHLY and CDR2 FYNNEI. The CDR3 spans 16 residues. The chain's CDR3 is CASSLPGDTGPYGYTF. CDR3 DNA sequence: TGTGCCAGCAGTCTCCCGGGAGACACTGGGCCCTATGGCTACACCTTC.

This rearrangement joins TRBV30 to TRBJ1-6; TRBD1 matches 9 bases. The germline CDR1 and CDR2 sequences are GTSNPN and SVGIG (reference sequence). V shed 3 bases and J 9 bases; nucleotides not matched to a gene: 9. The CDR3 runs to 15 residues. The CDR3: CAWRKRDRDSSPLHF. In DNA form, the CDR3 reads TGTGCCTGGAGGAAACGGGACAGGGATAGTTCACCCCTCCACTTT.

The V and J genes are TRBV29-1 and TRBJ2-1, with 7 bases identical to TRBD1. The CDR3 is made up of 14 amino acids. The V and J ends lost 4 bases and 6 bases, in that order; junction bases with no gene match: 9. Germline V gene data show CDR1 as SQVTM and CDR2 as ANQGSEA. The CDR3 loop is CSVAAGGDLNEQFF. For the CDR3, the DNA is TGCAGCGTTGCAGCAGGGGGAGACCTCAATGAGCAGTTCTTC.

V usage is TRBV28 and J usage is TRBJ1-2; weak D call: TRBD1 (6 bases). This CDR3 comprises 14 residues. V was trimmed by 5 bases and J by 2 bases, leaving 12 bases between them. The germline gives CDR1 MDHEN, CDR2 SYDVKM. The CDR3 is CASSTPTGNYGYTF. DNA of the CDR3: TGTGCCAGCAGTACCCCAACAGGGAACTATGGCTACACCTTC.